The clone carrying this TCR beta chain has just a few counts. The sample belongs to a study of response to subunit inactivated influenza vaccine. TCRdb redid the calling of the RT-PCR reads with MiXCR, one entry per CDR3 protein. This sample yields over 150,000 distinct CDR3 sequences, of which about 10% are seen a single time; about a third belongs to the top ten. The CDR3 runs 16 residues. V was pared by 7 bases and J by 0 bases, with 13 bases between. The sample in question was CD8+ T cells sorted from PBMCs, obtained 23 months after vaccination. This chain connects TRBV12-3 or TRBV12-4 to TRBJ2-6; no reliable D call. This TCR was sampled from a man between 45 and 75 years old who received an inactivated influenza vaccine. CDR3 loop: CASTAYFSSGANVLTF. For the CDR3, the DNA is TGTGCCAGCACCGCGTACTTCTCCTCTGGGGCCAACGTCCTGACTTTC.